This TCR beta chain was found in a study of OX40 agonist ivuxolimab in advanced cancers. About the study: Clinicians treated patients with ivuxolimab, an agonistic anti-OX40 (CD134) antibody. Patients receiving dose escalation had hepatocellular carcinoma, melanoma, renal cell or head and neck cancer. Two patients with cutaneous melanoma and one with hepatocellular carcinoma, three in total, showed partial responses. General study findings and limits: CD8+ T cells were the subset that, on average, had more expanded clones than CD4+.

Sequenced by immunoSEQ multiplex PCR; TCRdb stores in-frame clones only, minus some. Of more than 70,000 clones in the sample, 80% to 90% were seen once. This CDR3 contains 15 residues. From germline, CDR1 is MNHNY and CDR2 SVGAGI (reference sequence). This clone has only one observation. Its antigen is unknown. Compared with germline, one end of the junction differs, possibly owing to a read error. Other DNA sequences in this sample translate to the same CDR3. Sequencing used CD4+ or CD8+ T cells sorted from blood, obtained in a trial of the OX40 agonist ivuxolimab. The rearrangement joins TRBV6-6 to TRBJ2-2; D is possibly TRBD1 (7 bases). The source is an adult with an advanced solid tumor such as melanoma, head and neck, liver or kidney cancer. The CDR3 is CASSSGGGWGGELFF. CDR3 DNA: TGTGCCAGCAGTTCTGGAGGGGGCTGGGGCGGGGAACTGTTTTTT.